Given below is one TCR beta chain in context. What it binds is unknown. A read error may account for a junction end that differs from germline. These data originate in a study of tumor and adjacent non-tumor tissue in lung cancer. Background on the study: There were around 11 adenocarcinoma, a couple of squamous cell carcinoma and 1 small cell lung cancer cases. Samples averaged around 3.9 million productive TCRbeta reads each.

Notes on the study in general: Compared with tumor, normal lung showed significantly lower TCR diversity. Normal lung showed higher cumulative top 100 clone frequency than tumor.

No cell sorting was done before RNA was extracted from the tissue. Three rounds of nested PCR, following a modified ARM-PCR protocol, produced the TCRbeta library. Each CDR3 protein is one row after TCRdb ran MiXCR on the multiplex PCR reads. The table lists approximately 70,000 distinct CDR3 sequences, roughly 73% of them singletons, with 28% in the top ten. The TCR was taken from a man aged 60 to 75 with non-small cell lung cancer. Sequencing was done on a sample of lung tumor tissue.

CDR3 coding DNA: TGCAGCGTTGCCCCTGGACAGGGGATGAACACTGAAACTTTCTTT. It specifies CSVAPGQGMNTETFF. V gene TRBV29-1 combines with J gene TRBJ1-1; 9 bases align to TRBD1. The CDR3 spans 15 residues. Germline V CDR1 and CDR2: SQVTM, ANQGSEA. Using reference TRBV29-1 and TRBJ1-1 for the parts outside the CDR3, the full variable domain is SAVISQKPSRDICQRGTSLTIQCQVDSQVTMMFWYRQQPGQSLTLIATANQGSEATYESGFVIDKFPISRPNLTFSTLTVSNMSPEDSSIYLCSVAPGQGMNTETFFGQGTRLTVV.